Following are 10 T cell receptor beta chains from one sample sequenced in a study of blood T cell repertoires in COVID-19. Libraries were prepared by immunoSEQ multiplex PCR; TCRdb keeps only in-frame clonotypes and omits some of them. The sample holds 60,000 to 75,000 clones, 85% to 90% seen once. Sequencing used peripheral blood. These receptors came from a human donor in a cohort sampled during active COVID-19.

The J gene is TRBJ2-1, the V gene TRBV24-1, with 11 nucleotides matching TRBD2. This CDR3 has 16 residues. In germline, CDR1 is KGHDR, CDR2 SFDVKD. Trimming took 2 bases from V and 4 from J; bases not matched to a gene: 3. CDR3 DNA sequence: TGTGCCACCAGTGATTCCGGGACTAGCGGTTACAATGAGCAGTTCTTC. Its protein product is CATSDSGTSGYNEQFF.

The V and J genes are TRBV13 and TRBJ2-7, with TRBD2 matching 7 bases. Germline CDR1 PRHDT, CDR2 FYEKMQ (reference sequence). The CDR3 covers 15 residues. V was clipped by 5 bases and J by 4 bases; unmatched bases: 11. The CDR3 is CASSITGTTTYEQYF. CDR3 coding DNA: TGTGCCAGCAGCATTACCGGGACTACCACTTACGAGCAGTACTTC.

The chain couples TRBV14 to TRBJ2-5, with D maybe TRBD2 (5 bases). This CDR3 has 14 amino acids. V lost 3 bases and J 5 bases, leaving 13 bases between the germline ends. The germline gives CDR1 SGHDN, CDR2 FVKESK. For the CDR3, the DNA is TGTGCCAGCAGCCACCGGGGAGAAGGGGAGACCCAGTACTTC. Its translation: CASSHRGEGETQYF.

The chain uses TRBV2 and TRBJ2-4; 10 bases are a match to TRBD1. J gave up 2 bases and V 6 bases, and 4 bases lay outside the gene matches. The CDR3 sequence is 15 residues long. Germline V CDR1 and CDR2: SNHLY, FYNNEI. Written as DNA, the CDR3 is TGTGCCAGCAGCTGGGACAGGGGATCCAAAAACATTCAGTACTTC. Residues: CASSWDRGSKNIQYF.

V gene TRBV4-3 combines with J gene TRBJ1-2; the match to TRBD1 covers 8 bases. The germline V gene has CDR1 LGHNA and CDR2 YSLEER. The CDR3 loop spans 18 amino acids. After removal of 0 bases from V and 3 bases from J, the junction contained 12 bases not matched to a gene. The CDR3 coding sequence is TGCGCCAGCAGCCAAGATCAAACCGGGACAGGAGCAGACTATGGCTACACCTTC. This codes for CASSQDQTGTGADYGYTF.

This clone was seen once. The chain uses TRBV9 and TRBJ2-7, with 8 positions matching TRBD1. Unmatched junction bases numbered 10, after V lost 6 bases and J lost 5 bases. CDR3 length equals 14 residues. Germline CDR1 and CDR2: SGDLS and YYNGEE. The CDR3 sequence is CASTAGTGPNEQYF. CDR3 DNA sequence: TGTGCCAGCACCGCCGGGACAGGACCTAACGAGCAGTACTTC.

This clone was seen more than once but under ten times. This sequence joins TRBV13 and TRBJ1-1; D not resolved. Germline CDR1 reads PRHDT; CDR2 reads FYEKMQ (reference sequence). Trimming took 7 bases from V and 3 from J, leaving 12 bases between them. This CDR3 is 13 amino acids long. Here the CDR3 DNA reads TGTGCCAGCATCGCACTCGATTACACTGAAGCTTTCTTT. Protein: CASIALDYTEAFF.

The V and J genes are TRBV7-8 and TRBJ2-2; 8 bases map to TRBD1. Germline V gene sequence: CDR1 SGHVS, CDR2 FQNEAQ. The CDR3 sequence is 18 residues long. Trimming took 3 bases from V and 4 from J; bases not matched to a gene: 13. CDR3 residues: CASSLDHEGQALTGELFF. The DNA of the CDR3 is TGTGCCAGCAGCTTGGACCACGAGGGACAGGCCCTCACCGGGGAGCTGTTTTTT.

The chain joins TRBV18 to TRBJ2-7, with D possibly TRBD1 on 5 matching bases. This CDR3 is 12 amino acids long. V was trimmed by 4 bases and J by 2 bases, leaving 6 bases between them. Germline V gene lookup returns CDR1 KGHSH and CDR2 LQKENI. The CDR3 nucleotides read TGTGCCAGCTCACTGGACACCTACGAGCAGTACTTC. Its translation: CASSLDTYEQYF.

CDR3 sequence: CASNSISGTYNEQFF. Written as DNA, the CDR3 is TGCGCCAGCAATTCGATTAGCGGGACCTACAATGAGCAGTTCTTC. The chain combines TRBV10-2 with TRBJ2-1; 8 bases line up with TRBD2. The trim removed 7 bases at V and 2 bases at J, leaving 7 bases unmatched. Looked up from germline, CDR1 is WSHSY and CDR2 is SAAADI. This CDR3 is 15 amino acids long.